The rows below give T cell receptor beta chains drawn from one sample of a study of T cell responses to AZD1222 COVID-19 vaccine. TCRdb keeps only in-frame clones here, not all; method: immunoSEQ multiplex PCR. This repertoire shows 90,000 to 120,000 clones, around 91% found once; its top ten account for 20% to 25%. The source material was peripheral blood, sampled on day 0 of AZD1222 vaccination. The receptors were gathered from an adult in good health. CDR3s include the opening cysteine and the closing phenylalanine or tryptophan. The D gene is left open where the match is weak. Expanded clones get a size class; other rows say once, few or many, or leave the size out.

-,TRBV6-5,-,TRBJ1-1,CASRTPGEEAFF,TGTGCCAGCAGGACGCCGGGGGAGGAAGCTTTCTTT
TRBD2,TRBV2,-,TRBJ2-5,CASRLAGQETQYF,TGTGCCAGCAGGCTAGCGGGGCAAGAGACCCAGTACTTC
-,TRBV7-3,-,TRBJ1-2,CASSQVAGVADGYTF,TGTGCCAGCAGCCAAGTGGCAGGGGTGGCGGATGGCTACACCTTC
-,TRBV4-1,-,TRBJ2-7,CASSPTQDYEQYF,TGCGCCAGCAGCCCGACACAGGACTACGAGCAGTACTTC
TRBD1,TRBV10-3,-,TRBJ1-3,CAISGSWTGVGGNTIYF,TGTGCCATCAGTGGCTCATGGACAGGGGTGGGAGGAAACACCATATATTTT
TRBD2,TRBV30,-,TRBJ2-2,CAWSVGGAGTGELFF,TGTGCCTGGAGTGTGGGAGGGGCCGGCACCGGGGAGCTGTTTTTT
TRBD1,TRBV7-9,-,TRBJ1-1,CASSKRQGEGTEAFF,TGTGCCAGCAGCAAACGACAGGGTGAAGGCACTGAAGCTTTCTTT
-,TRBV2,once,TRBJ2-7,CASSVYEQYF,TGTGCCAGCAGTGTCTACGAGCAGTACTTC
-,TRBV6-5,-,TRBJ2-1,CASSPPSANEQFF,TGTGCCAGCAGTCCACCTTCGGCGAATGAGCAGTTCTTC
TRBD1,TRBV2,-,TRBJ2-5,CARRSDRGRETQYF,TGTGCCAGGAGGTCGGACAGGGGGCGGGAGACCCAGTACTTC
-,TRBV5-6,-,TRBJ1-5,CASSLGDQPQHF,TGTGCCAGCAGCTTAGGTGATCAGCCCCAGCATTTT
TRBD2,TRBV5-4,once,TRBJ2-3,CASSLVGGGPTDTQYF,TGTGCCAGCAGCTTGGTCGGCGGGGGACCGACAGATACGCAGTATTTT
TRBD2,TRBV29-1,-,TRBJ2-5,CTLGPTSGAETQYF,TGCACCCTGGGTCCTACTAGCGGGGCTGAGACCCAGTACTTC
-,TRBV2,-,TRBJ1-3,CASSEANTIYF,TGTGCCAGCAGTGAGGCAAACACCATATATTTT
TRBD2,TRBV7-6,-,TRBJ2-1,CASSAGTSGAYNEQFF,TGTGCCAGCAGCGCCGGGACTAGCGGGGCATACAATGAGCAGTTCTTC
-,TRBV10-2,-,TRBJ1-1,CASTRGGEMNTEAFF,TGCGCCAGCACTCGCGGAGGGGAAATGAACACTGAAGCTTTCTTT
-,TRBV21-1,few,TRBJ1-1,CASSKGARHTEAFF,TGTGCCAGCAGCAAAGGTGCCAGGCACACTGAAGCTTTCTTT
-,TRBV2,-,TRBJ1-6,CASSDPSPLHF,TGTGCCAGCAGTGACCCTTCACCCCTCCACTTT
-,TRBV4-1,once,TRBJ1-4,CASSQGLNREEKLFF,TGCGCCAGCAGCCAAGGGCTTAACAGGGAAGAAAAACTGTTTTTT
TRBD1,TRBV5-4,-,TRBJ2-3,CASSSRTGVGTDTQYF,TGTGCCAGCAGCTCCCGGACAGGGGTCGGCACAGATACGCAGTATTTT
-,TRBV29-1,-,TRBJ1-2,CSSSEAPDYGYTF,TGCAGCTCCTCCGAGGCCCCCGACTATGGCTACACCTTC
-,TRBV19,-,TRBJ1-2,CASSRDSQVNYGYTF,TGTGCCAGTAGTCGAGATTCTCAGGTTAACTATGGCTACACCTTC
TRBD1,TRBV6-5,-,TRBJ2-1,CASSRQGSSYNEQFF,TGTGCCAGCAGTCGACAGGGAAGCTCCTACAATGAGCAGTTCTTC
-,TRBV7-2,-,TRBJ1-3,CASAQNSGNTIYF,TGTGCCAGCGCGCAGAACTCTGGAAACACCATATATTTT
TRBD1,TRBV7-7,-,TRBJ2-2,CASSFLRDREAANTGELFF,TGTGCCAGCAGCTTTTTGCGGGACAGGGAAGCGGCGAACACCGGGGAGCTGTTTTTT
-,TRBV4-3,-,TRBJ1-2,CASSQDLAGRTYGYTF,TGCGCCAGCAGCCAAGACTTGGCAGGGAGGACCTATGGCTACACCTTC